The 23 T cell receptor beta chains in this list originate from one sample, sequenced in a study of OX40 agonist ivuxolimab in advanced cancers. The method was immunoSEQ multiplex PCR; TCRdb's version includes in-frame clones alone and lacks a portion of them. The repertoire holds some 40,000 clones, approximately 90% seen once, with 25% to 35% in the top ten. This specimen consisted of CD4+ or CD8+ T cells sorted from blood, obtained in a trial of the OX40 agonist ivuxolimab. These receptors were collected from an adult with an advanced solid tumor such as melanoma, head and neck, liver or kidney cancer.

This clone was counted a single time. The chain carries TRBV9 and TRBJ2-2; TRBD1 agrees at 8 bases. The germline V gene has CDR1 SGDLS and CDR2 YYNGEE. Trimming took 4 bases from V and 7 from J; bases not matched to a gene: 12. The CDR3 is 16 amino acids. This CDR3 reads CASSSLWTGSSGELFF. Here the CDR3 DNA reads TGTGCCAGCAGCTCTCTATGGACAGGGAGTAGCGGGGAGCTGTTTTTT.

CDR3: CASSFAAYEQYF. The DNA for the CDR3 is TGTGCCAGCAGCTTCGCCGCTTACGAGCAGTACTTC. This rearrangement joins TRBV28 to TRBJ2-7, with no clear D. The V and J ends lost 6 bases and 4 bases respectively, with 10 bases between them. Germline CDR1 and CDR2: MDHEN and SYDVKM. The CDR3 runs 12 residues.

The chain recombines TRBV28 with TRBJ2-1, with D possibly TRBD2 on 6 matching bases. The germline V gene encodes CDR1 MDHEN and CDR2 SYDVKM. There are 13 residues in the CDR3. The V and J ends lost 1 base and 7 bases respectively, with 8 bases between them. CDR3 DNA sequence: TGTGCCAGCAGTTTATCCAGCGGGAATGAGCAGTTCTTC. It yields the protein CASSLSSGNEQFF.

The gene calls are TRBV4-3 and TRBJ2-7, with TRBD2 matching 10 bases. The CDR3 extends over 14 amino acids. Germline CDR1 reads LGHNA; CDR2 reads YSLEER. V trimming: 2 bases; J trimming: 5 bases; junction bases outside the gene matches: 3. CDR3 amino acids: CASSQNLAGDEQYF. The CDR3 DNA reads TGCGCCAGCAGCCAAAACCTAGCGGGAGACGAGCAGTACTTC.

V gene TRBV30 combines with J gene TRBJ2-7, with 10 bases fitting TRBD2. This CDR3 is 15 amino acids long. V lost 2 bases to trimming and J lost 3 bases; unmatched junction nucleotides: 7. The V gene's germline CDR1 is GTSNPN and CDR2 SVGIG (reference sequence). The CDR3 region is CAWSQVPSGSYEQYF. In DNA form, the CDR3 reads TGTGCCTGGAGTCAGGTCCCTAGCGGGAGCTACGAGCAGTACTTC.

This rearrangement joins TRBV7-2 to TRBJ1-1, with D perhaps matching TRBD1 (5 bases). The germline CDR1 and CDR2 sequences are SGHTA and FQGNSA. The germline V and J ends were trimmed by 3 bases and 8 bases, with 10 bases remaining between them. This CDR3 is built from 12 residues. CDR3 sequence: CASSLTGTEAFF. DNA of the CDR3: TGTGCCAGCAGCTTGACCGGGACGGAAGCTTTCTTT.

The genes are TRBV28 and TRBJ1-1; 8 positions agree with TRBD1. Germline V gives CDR1 MDHEN, CDR2 SYDVKM. With 8 bases clipped from V and 0 bases from J, the junction kept 14 bases outside the gene matches. The CDR3 sequence is 17 residues long. The CDR3 region has the DNA TGTGCCAGCGATGGATCCGGGACAGGCCTCATGAACACTGAAGCTTTCTTT. Its protein product is CASDGSGTGLMNTEAFF.

The chain links TRBV7-9 to TRBJ2-7; D unclear. V was clipped by 2 bases and J by 3 bases, with 5 bases between them. Germline V gene sequence: CDR1 SEHNR, CDR2 FQNEAQ (reference sequence). There are 12 residues in the CDR3. CDR3 sequence: CASSLFGYEQYF. The DNA for the CDR3 is TGTGCCAGCAGCTTATTTGGCTACGAGCAGTACTTC.

The V gene is TRBV9, the J gene TRBJ1-2; no clear D gene. CDR3 size: 11 residues. V lost 0 bases to trimming and J lost 4 bases, with 1 base between them. CDR1 and CDR2 from the germline V gene are SGDLS and YYNGEE. The CDR3 reads CASSVGYGYTF. For the CDR3, the DNA is TGTGCCAGCAGCGTAGGCTATGGCTACACCTTC.

V usage is TRBV5-6 and J usage is TRBJ1-6; perhaps TRBD1 as D (5 bases). CDR3 size: 14 residues. CDR1 SGHDT and CDR2 YYEEEE come from the germline V gene. The V gene lost 4 bases and the J gene lost 7 bases, with 12 bases spanning the gap. The CDR3 is CASSVDRGNSPLHF. CDR3 DNA sequence: TGTGCCAGCAGCGTTGATAGGGGAAATTCACCCCTCCACTTT.

The gene calls are TRBV10-3 and TRBJ1-5; D call uncertain. Germline lookup yields CDR1 ENHRY and CDR2 SYGVKD. With 0 bases removed from V and 4 bases from J, the gap between germline ends came to 19 bases. The CDR3 spans 18 residues. In DNA, the CDR3 is TGTGCCATCAGTGAGTCAGCGCGGGTGTCGGGGTTAAATCAGCCCCAGCATTTT. Translating it yields CAISESARVSGLNQPQHF.

This clone was detected only once. The chain combines TRBV29-1 with TRBJ1-1, with 7 bases fitting TRBD1. The CDR3 consists of 12 residues. V gave up 5 bases and J gave up 1 base; unmatched junction bases: 1. Germline CDR1 and CDR2: SQVTM and ANQGSEA. The CDR3 DNA sequence: TGCAGCGTTACAGGGGAGAACACTGAAGCTTTCTTT. Residues: CSVTGENTEAFF. Full variable domain (outside the CDR3, taken from reference TRBV29-1 and TRBJ1-1): SAVISQKPSRDICQRGTSLTIQCQVDSQVTMMFWYRQQPGQSLTLIATANQGSEATYESGFVIDKFPISRPNLTFSTLTVSNMSPEDSSIYLCSVTGENTEAFFGQGTRLTVV.

The chain recombines TRBV6-5 with TRBJ2-7, with D unresolved. The germline gives CDR1 MNHEY, CDR2 SVGAGI. This CDR3 has 14 amino acids. V lost 5 bases to trimming and J lost 0 bases, with 11 bases between them. CDR3 in amino acids: CASSRTESSYEQYF. DNA of the CDR3: TGTGCCAGCAGTAGGACGGAAAGCTCCTACGAGCAGTACTTC.

CDR3 sequence: CASSLAGIIGYEQYF. Here the CDR3 DNA reads TGTGCCAGCAGTTTAGCCGGGATTATAGGCTACGAGCAGTACTTC. The gene calls are TRBV27 and TRBJ2-7; possibly TRBD2 for D (5 bases). CDR3 length equals 15 residues. Germline CDR1 reads MNHEY; CDR2 reads SMNVEV (reference sequence). The germline V and J ends were trimmed by 2 bases and 3 bases, with 14 bases remaining between them.

The chain employs TRBV7-9 and TRBJ2-3; D not resolved. Per the germline V gene, CDR1 is SEHNR and CDR2 is FQNEAQ (reference sequence). V lost 2 bases to trimming and J lost 10 bases, with 19 bases between them. The CDR3 covers 15 residues. This CDR3 reads CASSLTSGLLDAQYF. In nucleotides, the CDR3 is TGTGCCAGCAGCTTAACTTCCGGGCTCCTCGACGCGCAGTATTTT.

The gene calls are TRBV19 and TRBJ2-1, with 8 positions matching TRBD2. Germline V lookup: CDR1 LNHDA, CDR2 SQIVND (reference sequence). V shed 4 bases, J shed 6 bases, and the junction held 8 bases outside the gene matches. The CDR3 has 15 residues. The DNA of the CDR3 is TGTGCCAGTAGTAGAGCGGGAGAAGTGCCCAATGAGCAGTTCTTC. It encodes CASSRAGEVPNEQFF.

The chain links TRBV9 to TRBJ2-7; D is tentatively TRBD1 or TRBD2 (6 bases each). Germline CDR1 and CDR2: SGDLS and YYNGEE. Trimming stripped 0 bases from V and 3 bases from J, with 13 bases between. The CDR3 consists of 15 residues. Here the CDR3 reads CASSVGPGEDYEQYF. The CDR3 DNA sequence: TGTGCCAGCAGCGTAGGGCCAGGGGAGGACTACGAGCAGTACTTC. The full variable domain, with the rest looked up from reference TRBV9 and TRBJ2-7, is DSGVTQTPKHLITATGQRVTLRCSPRSGDLSVYWYQQSLDQGLQFLIQYYNGEERAKGNILERFSAQQFPDLHSELNLSSLELGDSALYFCASSVGPGEDYEQYFGPGTRLTVT.

The chain recombines TRBV28 with TRBJ2-5; 10 bases match TRBD1. Germline lookup yields CDR1 MDHEN and CDR2 SYDVKM. The CDR3 has 15 residues. V lost 5 bases, J lost 5 bases, and 8 bases stayed unmatched. The CDR3 DNA is TGTGCCAGCAGTGAAGGGACAGGGGTAGAGGAGACCCAGTACTTC. As protein: CASSEGTGVEETQYF.

The chain employs TRBV15 and TRBJ2-3, with TRBD2 matching 7 bases. J gave up 2 bases and V 1 base, and 6 bases lay outside the gene matches. CDR1 LNHNV and CDR2 YYDKDF come from the germline V gene (reference sequence). The CDR3 contains 16 residues. The CDR3 loop reads CATSRVQRGYTDTQYF. For the CDR3, the DNA is TGTGCCACCAGCAGAGTACAGCGGGGATACACAGATACGCAGTATTTT.

This clone was found a few times. The J gene is TRBJ2-1, the V gene TRBV7-6; TRBD2 agrees at 10 bases. Germline trimming cut 5 bases from V and 4 bases from J; bases unmatched to any gene: 8. Germline V CDR1 and CDR2: SGHVS, FNYEAQ. The CDR3 extends over 16 amino acids. CDR3 residues: CASSPSSSGSYNEQFF. The DNA of the CDR3 is TGTGCCAGCAGCCCATCTTCTAGCGGGAGTTACAATGAGCAGTTCTTC.

The rearrangement uses TRBV7-9 and TRBJ2-7; the D call may be TRBD1 or TRBD2 (5 bases each). From germline, CDR1 is SEHNR and CDR2 FQNEAQ (reference sequence). V was trimmed by 5 bases and J by 1 base, leaving 15 bases between them. The CDR3 consists of 15 residues. CDR3 in amino acids: CASSQSGPRSYEQYF. The CDR3 DNA follows: TGTGCCAGCAGCCAATCGGGACCGCGTTCCTACGAGCAGTACTTC. Together with reference TRBV7-9 and TRBJ2-7, the CDR3 gives the full variable domain: DTGVSQNPRHKITKRGQNVTFRCDPISEHNRLYWYRQTLGQGPEFLTYFQNEAQLEKSRLLSDRFSAERPKGSFSTLEIQRTEQGDSAMYLCASSQSGPRSYEQYFGPGTRLTVT.

This sequence joins TRBV23-1 and TRBJ2-3, with 9 bases aligning to TRBD2. TRBV23-1 is filed as an ORF, its function uncertain. The CDR3 spans 22 residues. V was clipped by 1 base and J by 4 bases; unmatched bases: 24. The CDR3 coding sequence is TGCGCCAGCAGTCAATTCGTGGAGGACTCAGGGCGGGAGGGAACGAGCGCAGATACGCAGTATTTT. Its translation: CASSQFVEDSGREGTSADTQYF.

V gene TRBV4-1 combines with J gene TRBJ1-5; unclear D gene. V dropped 4 bases and J dropped 2 bases, with 12 bases sitting between them. This CDR3 region has 15 residues. CDR1 and CDR2 from the germline V gene are MGHRA and YSYEKL. The CDR3 nucleotides are TGCGCCAGCAGCCTTCGACAATTCGGCAATCAGCCCCAGCATTTT. Its protein product is CASSLRQFGNQPQHF.